This passage covers 16 T cell receptor beta chains from one sample sequenced in a study of beta chain features in type 1 diabetes. Sequencing targeted expressed TCRB transcripts, as all isolated RNA had been reverse transcribed. Profiled with immunoSEQ multiplex PCR; TCRdb holds only in-frame clones, not every one. The data show roughly 310,000 clones, approximately 11% seen once. Sample: naive CD4+ T cells from blood. The receptors stem from a woman aged 30 to 39 in good health.

Only a few counts were recorded for this clone. The rearrangement uses TRBV7-2 and TRBJ2-3; 8 bases map to TRBD1. Trimming removed 5 bases from V and 2 bases from J; junction bases left unmatched: 9. Germline CDR1 and CDR2: SGHTA and FQGNSA. The CDR3 runs to 16 residues. The CDR3 here is CASSRQGLWVTDTQYF. The CDR3 DNA is TGTGCCAGCAGCCGACAGGGGTTGTGGGTCACAGATACGCAGTATTTT. Variable domain in full (rest from reference TRBV7-2 and TRBJ2-3): GAGVSQSPSNKVTEKGKDVELRCDPISGHTALYWYRQSLGQGLEFLIYFQGNSAPDKSGLPSDRFSAERTGGSVSTLTIQRTQQEDSAVYLCASSRQGLWVTDTQYFGPGTRLTVL.

The chain is built from TRBV11-2 and TRBJ2-5; D remains ambiguous. V dropped 5 bases and J dropped 11 bases, with 6 bases sitting between them. This CDR3 has 9 residues. CDR1 and CDR2 from the germline V gene are SGHAT and FQNNGV. The CDR3 is CASSDTQYF. CDR3 bases: TGTGCCAGCAGCGATACTCAGTACTTC.

This clone was seen a handful of times. The CDR3 loop is CASSQVQGIGNTEAFF. CDR3 nucleotides: TGTGCCAGCAGCCAAGTCCAGGGAATTGGGAACACTGAAGCTTTCTTT. This sequence joins TRBV14 and TRBJ1-1; D is perhaps TRBD1 (5 bases). The ends were cut back, 1 base at V and 1 base at J, with 13 bases in the middle. In germline, CDR1 is SGHDN, CDR2 FVKESK. The CDR3 contains 16 residues.

This clone appeared once. The rearrangement links TRBV6-5 to TRBJ2-7; D might be TRBD1 (5 bases). CDR1 and CDR2 (germline): MNHEY, SVGAGI. The germline V and J ends were trimmed by 6 bases and 0 bases, with 12 bases remaining between them. CDR3 length: 14 residues. CDR3 residues: CASRRVRDSYEQYF. The DNA of the CDR3 is TGTGCCAGCAGGAGAGTCAGGGACTCCTACGAGCAGTACTTC.

This clone appeared a few times. The chain links TRBV27 to TRBJ2-1; TRBD1 matches at 12 bases. The CDR3 is made up of 16 amino acids. V lost 0 bases and J lost 6; bases outside the gene matches: 3. Germline V gives CDR1 MNHEY, CDR2 SMNVEV (reference sequence). CDR3: CASSLSRDRGPNEQFF. For the CDR3, the DNA is TGTGCCAGCAGTTTATCGCGGGACAGGGGGCCCAATGAGCAGTTCTTC.

This clone has just a few counts. The V gene is TRBV30, the J gene TRBJ1-1; D is undetermined. Per the germline V gene, CDR1 is GTSNPN and CDR2 is SVGIG (reference sequence). V lost 3 bases and J lost 0, with 5 bases in between. The CDR3 runs to 12 residues. The CDR3 loop reads CAWRHLNTEAFF. The CDR3 DNA follows: TGTGCCTGGAGACATTTGAACACTGAAGCTTTCTTT.

The chain is built from TRBV9 and TRBJ2-7, with a possible D match to TRBD1 (6 bases). From germline, CDR1 is SGDLS and CDR2 YYNGEE. The V gene lost 0 bases and the J gene lost 4 bases, with 11 bases spanning the gap. The CDR3 has 14 amino acids. The CDR3 nucleotides read TGTGCCAGCAGCGTAGATCTGGGACAATACGAGCAGTACTTC. Its protein is CASSVDLGQYEQYF.

This clone was counted a few times. CDR3 sequence: CASSLEDGEYYEQYF. Written as DNA, the CDR3 is TGTGCCAGCAGCTTAGAGGATGGAGAATACTACGAGCAGTACTTC. The genes are TRBV7-2 and TRBJ2-7; no clear D gene. The CDR3 length is 15 residues. The V end lost 1 base, the J end lost 3 bases, and 13 bases lay between the germline ends. In germline, CDR1 is SGHTA, CDR2 FQGNSA.

This clone has more than one count but fewer than ten. The chain recombines TRBV28 with TRBJ1-2; tentative D call: TRBD1 (5 bases). Trimming removed 6 bases at V and 11 bases at J, with 13 bases between. CDR1 is MDHEN and CDR2 is SYDVKM in the germline V gene. The CDR3 has 11 residues. Written as DNA, the CDR3 is TGTGCCAGCAGGCTACAGGTCCAGTACACCTTC. Protein sequence: CASRLQVQYTF.

The V and J genes are TRBV30 and TRBJ2-2; the D gene is possibly TRBD1 (5 bases). This CDR3 has 13 amino acids. Trimming cost V 3 bases and J 6 bases, with 11 bases left between them. Germline CDR1 GTSNPN, CDR2 SVGIG (reference sequence). CDR3: CAWSAQGAGELFF. DNA of the CDR3: TGTGCCTGGAGCGCCCAGGGCGCCGGGGAGCTGTTTTTT.

This clone was counted only a few times. The chain carries TRBV4-2 and TRBJ2-7, with 10 bases aligning to TRBD1. The CDR3 is 16 amino acids. J gave up 4 bases and V 1 base, and 7 bases lay outside the gene matches. Germline values: CDR1 LGHNA, CDR2 YNFKEQ. CDR3 in DNA: TGTGCCAGCAGCCAAGTGGCCCGGGACAGGGGATACGAGCAGTACTTC. This sequence encodes CASSQVARDRGYEQYF.

Here the CDR3 DNA reads TGTGCCAGCAGCGTGGGGACTGCCACCGGGGAGCTGTTTTTT. Amino acid sequence: CASSVGTATGELFF. The rearrangement links TRBV9 to TRBJ2-2; weak D call: TRBD2 (6 bases). Trimming removed 2 bases from V and 4 bases from J, with 9 bases in between. The CDR3 extends over 14 amino acids. The germline V gene encodes CDR1 SGDLS and CDR2 YYNGEE.

The chain is built from TRBV19 and TRBJ2-5; D might be TRBD2 (6 bases). Germline V gene lookup returns CDR1 LNHDA and CDR2 SQIVND (reference sequence). Between the trimmed V and J ends, which lost 2 bases and 5 bases, there was a span of 9 bases. The CDR3 is made up of 13 amino acids. The DNA of the CDR3 is TGTGCCAGTAGTATATCGGGAGAGGAGACCCAGTACTTC. This encodes CASSISGEETQYF.

This clone has just a few counts. The chain uses TRBV6-5 and TRBJ2-7, with a tentative D call TRBD2 (6 bases). Germline CDR1 and CDR2: MNHEY and SVGAGI. V lost 7 bases and J 0 bases, leaving 16 bases between the germline ends. This CDR3 region has 15 residues. Written as DNA, the CDR3 is TGTGCCAGCATCTTGACTAGTGAGAGCTCCTACGAGCAGTACTTC. Amino acid sequence: CASILTSESSYEQYF.

This clone was detected only a few times. The chain is built from TRBV4-3 and TRBJ1-2; the D is unclear. Germline CDR1 reads LGHNA; CDR2 reads YSLEER. The V end was cut by 0 bases, the J end by 2 bases, with 10 bases between. This CDR3 is 15 amino acids long. The CDR3 DNA is TGCGCCAGCAGCCAAGAATATGGAGAGAACTATGGCTACACCTTC. Residues: CASSQEYGENYGYTF.

Only a few counts were recorded for this clone. The chain uses TRBV9 and TRBJ2-7, with 15 bases that match TRBD2. The CDR3 is 15 residues long. V dropped 3 bases and J dropped 4; count of bases not matched to a gene: 2. Germline CDR1 and CDR2: SGDLS and YYNGEE. Here the CDR3 DNA reads TGTGCCAGCAGCGCCGGGACTAGCGGGAGGTACGAGCAGTACTTC. Translation: CASSAGTSGRYEQYF.